These 26 T cell receptor beta chains were sequenced from one sample in a study of shared clonotypes between healthy human individuals. Only in-frame clones appear in the TCRdb table, and some are missing; sequencing was by immunoSEQ multiplex PCR. Of roughly 2,300,000 clones listed, 92% were seen once; the top ten hold roughly 0.34%. Material for sequencing was naive CD4+ T cells from PBMCs. The subset here: CD45RA+ positively selected. The receptor set was obtained from a man between 18 and 29 years old in good health. Some clones in this sample may be carry-over from other donors' samples.

V is TRBV18 and J is TRBJ1-4; D gene ambiguous. Germline CDR1 reads KGHSH; CDR2 reads LQKENI. Between the trimmed V and J ends, which lost 6 bases and 2 bases, there was a span of 7 bases. This CDR3 is built from 13 residues. In DNA form, the CDR3 reads TGTGCCAGCTCGGAAGGTACTAATGAAAAACTGTTTTTT. Its translation is CASSEGTNEKLFF.

The chain carries TRBV7-3 and TRBJ2-1; D is unresolved. The V end was cut by 5 bases, the J end by 4 bases, with 18 bases between. The germline V gene encodes CDR1 SGHTA and CDR2 FQGTGA. The length of the CDR3 is 16 residues. The DNA of the CDR3 is TGTGCCAGCAGCGTGTCCGCCGACGCATATTACAATGAGCAGTTCTTC. Protein sequence: CASSVSADAYYNEQFF.

The chain recombines TRBV11-3 with TRBJ2-5; no clear D gene. This CDR3 is built from 19 residues. Germline CDR1 and CDR2: SGHNT and YENEEA. The germline V and J ends were trimmed by 4 bases and 2 bases, with 26 bases remaining between them. CDR3 protein: CASSSTLLGLGFRQETQYF. The CDR3 nucleotides are TGTGCCAGCAGCTCCACCCTTTTAGGCCTAGGTTTCAGACAAGAGACCCAGTACTTC.

The chain recombines TRBV5-1 with TRBJ1-5; 8 bases fit TRBD1. The CDR3 has 13 amino acids. Germline assignment: CDR1 SGHRS and CDR2 YFSETQ. After removal of 4 bases from V and 8 bases from J, the junction contained 5 bases not matched to a gene. The CDR3 nucleotides are TGCGCCAGCAGCGGACAGGGAGGGGAGCCCCAGCATTTT. Translated, it gives CASSGQGGEPQHF.

The genes are TRBV27 and TRBJ2-7, with D tentatively TRBD2 (5 bases). Between the trimmed V and J ends, which lost 4 bases and 6 bases, there was a span of 13 bases. The CDR3 is 13 amino acids. Germline lookup yields CDR1 MNHEY and CDR2 SMNVEV (reference sequence). The CDR3 loop is CASSSHRGLEQYF. For the CDR3, the DNA is TGTGCCAGCAGTTCCCACCGAGGGCTCGAGCAGTACTTC.

This chain uses TRBV7-9 with TRBJ1-4, with D possibly matching TRBD1 (6 bases). CDR1 is SEHNR, CDR2 FQNEAQ, per germline (reference sequence). V shed 5 bases and J shed 8 bases, with 24 bases lying between them. The CDR3 totals 17 residues. In DNA form, the CDR3 reads TGTGCCAGCAGCCCTGGGGGGGCCAGGGCAGGATGGGAAAAACTGTTTTTT. Residues: CASSPGGARAGWEKLFF.

The rearrangement joins TRBV6-6 to TRBJ1-4; 11 bases are shared with TRBD1. V dropped 6 bases and J dropped 2; count of bases not matched to a gene: 5. CDR3 size: 16 residues. Germline assignment: CDR1 MNHNY and CDR2 SVGAGI (reference sequence). In DNA form, the CDR3 reads TGTGCCAGCAGCCGAGGACAGGGGGCGACTAATGAAAAACTGTTTTTT. Amino acids: CASSRGQGATNEKLFF.

This sequence joins TRBV6-5 and TRBJ2-2, with D unclear. CDR1 and CDR2 from the germline V gene are MNHEY and SVGAGI. With 3 bases removed from V and 3 bases from J, the gap between germline ends came to 2 bases. This CDR3 spans 12 amino acids. The CDR3 sequence is CASSYHTGELFF. In DNA, the CDR3 is TGTGCCAGCAGTTATCACACCGGGGAGCTGTTTTTT.

The chain is built from TRBV2 and TRBJ2-1; TRBD1 matches 7 bases. Germline CDR1 reads SNHLY; CDR2 reads FYNNEI. The CDR3 has 11 residues. The V gene end was trimmed by 8 bases and the J gene end by 5 bases; junction bases not matched to a gene: 0. The CDR3 spells CASGTDNEQFF. Here the CDR3 DNA reads TGTGCCAGCGGGACAGACAATGAGCAGTTCTTC.

The chain recombines TRBV7-2 with TRBJ2-5; a possible D gene is TRBD1 (6 bases). Trimming took 5 bases from V and 0 from J, leaving 13 bases between them. The V gene's germline CDR1 is SGHTA and CDR2 FQGNSA. The CDR3 has 15 amino acids. As DNA, the CDR3 is TGTGCCAGCAGCAAATTAGGGGGTTACCAAGAGACCCAGTACTTC. It codes for CASSKLGGYQETQYF.

CDR3 bases: TGTGCCAGCAGCTTACCAATGACAGATATGAACACTGAAGCTTTCTTT. It specifies CASSLPMTDMNTEAFF. V gene TRBV7-3 combines with J gene TRBJ1-1, with D perhaps TRBD1 (5 bases). The germline V and J ends were trimmed by 2 bases and 0 bases, with 13 bases remaining between them. Germline V gives CDR1 SGHTA, CDR2 FQGTGA. The CDR3 loop spans 16 amino acids.

The CDR3 is CAWRGDRARGHTQYF. CDR3 coding DNA: TGTGCCTGGAGAGGGGACAGGGCCCGGGGGCATACGCAGTATTTT. The gene calls are TRBV30 and TRBJ2-3; TRBD1 matches at 9 bases. J lost 7 bases, V lost 3 bases, and 11 bases had no gene match. Germline V gene sequence: CDR1 GTSNPN, CDR2 SVGIG (reference sequence). The CDR3 has 15 residues. The full variable domain, completed using reference TRBV30 and TRBJ2-3, is SQTIHQWPATLVQPVGSPLSLECTVEGTSNPNLYWYRQAAGRGLQLLFYSVGIGQISSEVPQNLSASRPQDRQFILSSKKLLLSDSGFYLCAWRGDRARGHTQYFGPGTRLTVL.

This chain connects TRBV30 to TRBJ1-6, with D hard to call. Germline values: CDR1 GTSNPN, CDR2 SVGIG (reference sequence). With 4 bases removed from V and 9 bases from J, the gap between germline ends came to 10 bases. The CDR3 totals 12 residues. CDR3 loop: CAWKFLGSPLHF. CDR3 in DNA: TGTGCCTGGAAATTTTTAGGTTCACCCCTCCACTTT. The variable domain in full, with the rest retrieved from reference TRBV30 and TRBJ1-6, is SQTIHQWPATLVQPVGSPLSLECTVEGTSNPNLYWYRQAAGRGLQLLFYSVGIGQISSEVPQNLSASRPQDRQFILSSKKLLLSDSGFYLCAWKFLGSPLHFGNGTRLTVT.

The V gene is TRBV5-1, the J gene TRBJ1-4; D might be TRBD1 (6 bases). Between the trimmed V and J ends, which lost 2 bases and 5 bases, there was a span of 10 bases. This CDR3 comprises 14 residues. Germline V CDR1 and CDR2: SGHRS, YFSETQ. Written as DNA, the CDR3 is TGCGCCAGCAGCTTTGGGGGGCACAATGAAAAACTGTTTTTT. This gives the protein CASSFGGHNEKLFF.

This chain links TRBV6-1 with TRBJ2-1; possibly TRBD1 for D (6 bases). The germline CDR1 and CDR2 sequences are MNHNS and SASEGT. Trimming took 6 bases from V and 6 from J, leaving 12 bases between them. The CDR3 is made up of 13 amino acids. The CDR3 DNA sequence: TGTGCCAGCAGAGGACAGAAACTCAATGAGCAGTTCTTC. Residues: CASRGQKLNEQFF.

This chain links TRBV5-6 with TRBJ2-3; TRBD2 agrees at 10 bases. The length of the CDR3 is 16 residues. The germline CDR1 and CDR2 sequences are SGHDT and YYEEEE. The J segment lost 2 bases and the V segment lost 0 bases, leaving 3 bases of the junction unmatched. DNA of the CDR3: TGTGCCAGCAGCTTGGTGCTAGCGGGAGTCACAGATACGCAGTATTTT. Translating gives CASSLVLAGVTDTQYF.

The J gene is TRBJ2-7, the V gene TRBV6-1, with TRBD2 matching 10 bases. V was pared by 1 base and J by 2 bases, with 2 bases of the junction left unmatched. The CDR3 is 15 residues long. Germline values: CDR1 MNHNS, CDR2 SASEGT. The CDR3 protein is CASSEEAGGTYEQYF. CDR3 in DNA: TGTGCCAGCAGTGAAGAAGCGGGAGGGACCTACGAGCAGTACTTC.

The J gene is TRBJ2-7, the V gene TRBV11-2; D gene uncertain. Germline CDR1 and CDR2: SGHAT and FQNNGV. The germline V and J ends were trimmed by 1 base and 6 bases, with 10 bases remaining between them. The CDR3 runs 13 residues. CDR3 amino acids: CASSLVILGEQYF. The CDR3 nucleotides read TGTGCCAGCAGCTTAGTGATTCTGGGCGAGCAGTACTTC.

The gene calls are TRBV10-1 and TRBJ2-7, with D possibly being TRBD1 (6 bases). Germline CDR1 reads WNHNN; CDR2 reads SYGVQD (reference sequence). The CDR3 sequence is 14 residues long. Deletions cut 3 bases from V and 6 bases from J, with 15 bases between. The CDR3 sequence: CASSDTGWVCEQYF. CDR3 bases: TGCGCCAGCAGTGACACAGGGTGGGTCTGCGAGCAGTACTTC.

The V call is TRBV14, the J call TRBJ2-7, with D tentatively TRBD1 or TRBD2 (5 bases each). Per germline, CDR1 SGHDN and CDR2 FVKESK. The CDR3 covers 12 residues. Trimming took off 7 bases at V and 6 bases at J, with 13 bases between the two ends. The CDR3 DNA is TGTGCCAGCACCCCTGGGGGTGGCGAGCAGTACTTC. Translating it yields CASTPGGGEQYF.

The chain couples TRBV7-3 to TRBJ2-7; 10 positions match TRBD2. With 3 bases clipped from V and 3 bases from J, the junction kept 8 bases outside the gene matches. The CDR3 sequence is 16 residues long. CDR1 is SGHTA, CDR2 FQGTGA, per germline. The CDR3 region is CASSFRRGLASYEQYF. The CDR3 nucleotides are TGTGCCAGCAGCTTTAGGCGGGGACTAGCGAGCTACGAGCAGTACTTC.

The chain combines TRBV5-1 with TRBJ1-4; 7 bases map to TRBD1. The germline gives CDR1 SGHRS, CDR2 YFSETQ. The J segment lost 10 bases and the V segment lost 2 bases, leaving 11 bases of the junction unmatched. The CDR3 has 15 residues. The CDR3 loop reads CASSFTTGQAGKLFF. The CDR3 nucleotides are TGCGCCAGCAGCTTCACTACTGGACAGGCTGGAAAACTGTTTTTT.

The rearrangement joins TRBV5-6 to TRBJ1-1; no clear D. Germline CDR1 SGHDT, CDR2 YYEEEE. The germline V and J ends were trimmed by 4 bases and 7 bases, with 17 bases remaining between them. The CDR3 totals 14 residues. CDR3 residues: CASSKRDGEIEAFF. CDR3 sequence (DNA): TGTGCCAGCAGCAAGAGGGATGGGGAGATTGAAGCTTTCTTT.

V and J are TRBV12-5 and TRBJ2-2; D is uncertain. CDR3 size: 13 residues. The germline CDR1 and CDR2 sequences are LGHNT and FRNRAP. Between the trimmed V and J ends, which lost 2 bases and 2 bases, there was a span of 3 bases. The CDR3 DNA is TGTGCTAGTGGTTTGCCAAACACCGGGGAGCTGTTTTTT. Residues: CASGLPNTGELFF.

The table lists this clone with a count of one. The chain has TRBV7-8 and TRBJ2-2, with TRBD2 identical over 8 bases. V trimming: 0 bases; J trimming: 0 bases; junction bases outside the gene matches: 12. This CDR3 is 20 amino acids long. Germline V CDR1 and CDR2: SGHVS, FQNEAQ. CDR3 protein: CASSLASGSTLSTNTGELFF. CDR3 DNA: TGTGCCAGCAGCTTAGCCAGCGGGAGTACCCTCAGCACGAACACCGGGGAGCTGTTTTTT. Full variable domain (outside the CDR3, taken from reference TRBV7-8 and TRBJ2-2): GAGVSQSPRYKVAKRGQDVALRCDPISGHVSLFWYQQALGQGPEFLTYFQNEAQLDKSGLPSDRFFAERPEGSVSTLKIQRTQQEDSAVYLCASSLASGSTLSTNTGELFFGEGSRLTVL.

The rearrangement uses TRBV13 and TRBJ2-4; D is unclear. Trimming cost V 0 bases and J 6 bases, with 18 bases left between them. This CDR3 is 17 amino acids long. CDR1 and CDR2 (germline): PRHDT, FYEKMQ (reference sequence). CDR3: CASSLGLASFSGNIQYF. CDR3 DNA: TGTGCCAGCAGCTTAGGGCTCGCTAGTTTCTCTGGAAACATTCAGTACTTC.